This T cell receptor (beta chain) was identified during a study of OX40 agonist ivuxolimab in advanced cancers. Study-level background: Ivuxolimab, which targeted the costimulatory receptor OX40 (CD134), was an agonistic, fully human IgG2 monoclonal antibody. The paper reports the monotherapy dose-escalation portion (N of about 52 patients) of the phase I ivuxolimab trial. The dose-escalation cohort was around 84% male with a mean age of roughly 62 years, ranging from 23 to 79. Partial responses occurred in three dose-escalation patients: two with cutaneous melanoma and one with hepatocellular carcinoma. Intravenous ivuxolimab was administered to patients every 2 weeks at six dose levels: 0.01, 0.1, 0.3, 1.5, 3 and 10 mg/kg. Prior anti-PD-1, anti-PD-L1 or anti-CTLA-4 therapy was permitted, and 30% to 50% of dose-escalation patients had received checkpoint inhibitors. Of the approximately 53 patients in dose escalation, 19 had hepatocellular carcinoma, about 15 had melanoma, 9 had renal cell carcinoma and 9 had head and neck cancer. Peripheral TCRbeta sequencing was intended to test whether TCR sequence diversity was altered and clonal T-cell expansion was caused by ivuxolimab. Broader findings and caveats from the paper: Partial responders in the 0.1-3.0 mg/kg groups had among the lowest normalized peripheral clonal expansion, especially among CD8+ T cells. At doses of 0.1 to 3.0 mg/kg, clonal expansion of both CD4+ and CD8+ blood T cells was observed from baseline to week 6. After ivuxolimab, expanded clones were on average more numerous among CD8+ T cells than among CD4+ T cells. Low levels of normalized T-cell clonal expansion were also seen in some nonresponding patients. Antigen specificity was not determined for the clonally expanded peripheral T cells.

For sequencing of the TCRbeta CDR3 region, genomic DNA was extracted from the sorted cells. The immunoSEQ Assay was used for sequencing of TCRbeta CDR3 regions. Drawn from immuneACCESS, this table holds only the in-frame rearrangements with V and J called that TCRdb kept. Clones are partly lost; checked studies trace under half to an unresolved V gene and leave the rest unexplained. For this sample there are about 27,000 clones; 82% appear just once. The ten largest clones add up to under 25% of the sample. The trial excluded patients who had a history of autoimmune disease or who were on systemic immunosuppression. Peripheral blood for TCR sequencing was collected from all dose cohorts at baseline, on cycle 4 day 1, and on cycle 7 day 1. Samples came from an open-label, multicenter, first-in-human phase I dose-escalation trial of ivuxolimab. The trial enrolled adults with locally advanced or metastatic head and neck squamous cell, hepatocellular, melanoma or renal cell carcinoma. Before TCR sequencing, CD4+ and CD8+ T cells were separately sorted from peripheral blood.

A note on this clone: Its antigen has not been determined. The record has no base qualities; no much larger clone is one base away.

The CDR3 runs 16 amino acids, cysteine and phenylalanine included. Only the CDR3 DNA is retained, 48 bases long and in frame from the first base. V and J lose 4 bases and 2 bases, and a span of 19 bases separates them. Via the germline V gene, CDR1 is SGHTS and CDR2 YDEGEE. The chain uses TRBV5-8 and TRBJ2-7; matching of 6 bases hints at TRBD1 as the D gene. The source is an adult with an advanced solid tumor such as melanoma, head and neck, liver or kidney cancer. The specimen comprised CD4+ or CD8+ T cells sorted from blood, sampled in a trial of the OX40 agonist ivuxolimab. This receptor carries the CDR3 CASSAGTSTIPYEQYF. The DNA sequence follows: TGTGCCAGCAGCGCCGGGACATCCACTATTCCCTACGAGCAGTACTTC.